These T cell receptor beta chains were read from a single sample in a study of T-cell memory formation after mild COVID-19. TCRdb called the 5' RACE reads again in MiXCR, with one record for every CDR3 protein. Of about 340,000 distinct CDR3 sequences detected, about 20% appear once; the ten largest clones hold roughly 23%. The specimen was PBMCs or a T cell subset sorted from them (not recorded which). These receptors all come from a young man who had mild COVID-19 (a few samples of this study predate the infection). Cell type and time point are not known. The CDR3 runs from the conserved cysteine through the conserved F or W. The D gene is left open where the match is weak. Clone size is shown for a subset of rows, as once, few, many or a class of expanded clone.

D | J | size | V | DNA | CDR3
- | TRBJ1-1 | - | TRBV5-8 | TGTGCCAGCCGCTCGGGATGGCACACTGAAGCTTTCTTT | CASRSGWHTEAFF
- | TRBJ1-3 | few | TRBV5-1 | TGCGCCAGCTCCGGCCCAGGGGAGGAAAACACCATATATTTT | CASSGPGEENTIYF
TRBD1 | TRBJ2-1 | once | TRBV12-3/TRBV12-4 | TGTGCCAGCACCCGGCCGGGACAGATCTACAATGAGCAGTTCTTC | CASTRPGQIYNEQFF
TRBD2 | TRBJ2-5 | - | TRBV7-6 | TGTGCCAGCAGCTTATCACCAGCGGGGGGGCCGGAGACCCAGTACTTC | CASSLSPAGGPETQYF
TRBD2 | TRBJ2-5 | few | TRBV5-1 | TGCGCCAGCAGCGCCCCCCTTAGCGGGGGGGAGACCCAGTACTTC | CASSAPLSGGETQYF
TRBD2 | TRBJ2-7 | - | TRBV4-3 | TGCGCCAGCAGCTCCGGACTAGCCTACGAGCAGTACTTC | CASSSGLAYEQYF
- | TRBJ2-2 | - | TRBV2 | TGTGCCAGCAGGGAGGCAGGCACCGGGGAGCTGTTTTTT | CASREAGTGELFF
- | TRBJ1-1 | - | TRBV11-2 | TGTGCCAGCAGCTTCCGGGCGGACACTGAAGCTTTCTTT | CASSFRADTEAFF
- | TRBJ1-2 | - | TRBV12-3/TRBV12-4 | TGTGCCAGCAGTTCCCACGGACATGGCTACACCTTC | CASSSHGHGYTF
TRBD2 | TRBJ2-5 | many | TRBV2 | TGCGCCAGCAGCGCACGCGGGGGGGAGACCCAGTACTTC | CASSARGGETQYF
- | TRBJ1-1 | few | TRBV4-1 | TGCGCCAGCAGCCACCCCGGGGGGACTGAAGCTTTCTTT | CASSHPGGTEAFF
- | TRBJ2-5 | - | TRBV5-6 | TGTGCCAGCAGCTTGGGTCCCCCCGCAGGGGATGACGGGGAGACCCAGTACTTC | CASSLGPPAGDDGETQYF
TRBD1 | TRBJ1-2 | - | TRBV6-5 | TGTGCCAGCAGCCCCACCGGGACAGGGGCGCGGGGCTACACCTTC | CASSPTGTGARGYTF
TRBD1 | TRBJ1-5 | - | TRBV9 | TGTGCCAGCAGCGGATCAGGACAGGCAAATCAGCCCCAGCATTTT | CASSGSGQANQPQHF
- | TRBJ1-1 | few | TRBV29-1 | TGCAGCGCCCAAGGGGATTTGAACACTGAAGCTTTCTTT | CSAQGDLNTEAFF
- | TRBJ2-3 | - | TRBV6-5 | TGTGCCAGCAGGTCCGAAGAATGGCCCCGTGATACGCAGTATTTT | CASRSEEWPRDTQYF
- | TRBJ1-1 | few | TRBV3-1 | TGTGCCAGCAGCCCCTTCGCGCAGAACACTGAAGCTTTCTTT | CASSPFAQNTEAFF
- | TRBJ2-5 | many | TRBV7-2 | TGTGCCAGCAGCTTGATGGGCGGGGAGAGGGAGACCCAGTACTTC | CASSLMGGERETQYF
- | TRBJ2-3 | few | TRBV20-1 | TGCAGTGCCCCAGCGGGCGATACGCAGTATTTT | CSAPAGDTQYF
TRBD1 | TRBJ1-6 | few | TRBV12-3/TRBV12-4 | TGTGCCAGCAGTCCCACAGGGGCCTCACCCCTCCACTTT | CASSPTGASPLHF
- | TRBJ1-1 | few | TRBV12-3/TRBV12-4 | TGTGCCAGCAGTTTAGCTGGGAGGACTGAAGCTTTCTTT | CASSLAGRTEAFF
- | TRBJ2-1 | few | TRBV2 | TGTGCCAGCAATGAGAATGAGCAGTTCTTC | CASNENEQFF
TRBD1 | TRBJ2-2 | few | TRBV28 | TGTGCCAGCGGGACAGTCCTCGCCGGGGAGCTGTTTTTT | CASGTVLAGELFF
- | TRBJ1-4 | few | TRBV7-2 | TGTGCCAGCAGCCCCCTGGGCGGGGAGAATGAAAAACTGTTTTTT | CASSPLGGENEKLFF
- | TRBJ2-4 | - | TRBV5-4 | TGTGCCAGCAGCTCTCCCGACGGAGCCAAAAACATTCAGTACTTC | CASSSPDGAKNIQYF
TRBD1 | TRBJ1-5 | few | TRBV7-3 | TGTGCCAGCAGCTTAACACGTGACAGGGGGCTCTATAGCAATCAGCCCCAGCATTTT | CASSLTRDRGLYSNQPQHF
TRBD1 | TRBJ2-1 | - | TRBV12-3/TRBV12-4 | TGTGCCAGCAGTTTCGAGACAGGGATCAATGAGCAGTTCTTC | CASSFETGINEQFF
- | TRBJ1-2 | few | TRBV12-3/TRBV12-4 | TGTGCCAGCAGTTTCTCCCGTAACTATGGCTACACCTTC | CASSFSRNYGYTF
TRBD2 | TRBJ2-1 | - | TRBV7-2 | TGTGCCAGCAGCCCGACTAGCGGGGAGAGAAATGAGCAGTTCTTC | CASSPTSGERNEQFF
TRBD2 | TRBJ2-5 | - | TRBV5-1 | TGCGCCAGCAGCCGACTAGCGGAGCCGATACAAGAGACCCAGTACTTC | CASSRLAEPIQETQYF
- | TRBJ1-5 | many | TRBV4-1 | TGCGCCAGCAGGGACCGGGACGTAAGCAATCAGCCCCAGCATTTT | CASRDRDVSNQPQHF
- | TRBJ2-1 | many | TRBV5-1 | TGCGCCAGCAGCTTGGGGGCCCAACTAGGGGTGAATGAGCAGTTCTTC | CASSLGAQLGVNEQFF
TRBD2 | TRBJ2-7 | few | TRBV7-9 | TGTGCCAGCAGCTCCCGACTAGCGGGGATCTACGAGCAGTACTTC | CASSSRLAGIYEQYF
TRBD1 | TRBJ1-1 | - | TRBV5-1 | TGCGCCAGCAGCTTCCTCGGACAGGGGAACACTGAAGCTTTCTTT | CASSFLGQGNTEAFF
- | TRBJ2-3 | - | TRBV4-1 | TGCGCCAGCAGCCAAGCCCCGGTCACAGATACGCAGTATTTT | CASSQAPVTDTQYF
- | TRBJ2-3 | - | TRBV6-5 | TGTGCCAGCAGCGTCCGGCGAAGCACAGATACGCAGTATTTT | CASSVRRSTDTQYF
TRBD1 | TRBJ1-2 | few | TRBV6-5 | TGTGCCAGCAGTTACATCGGACAGGGCTATGGCTACACCTTC | CASSYIGQGYGYTF
TRBD1 | TRBJ2-3 | few | TRBV6-5 | TGTGCCAGCAGTTACTCATATCCCTCAGGGGGTGGCACAGATACGCAGTATTTT | CASSYSYPSGGGTDTQYF
- | TRBJ1-5 | - | TRBV4-1 | TGCGCCAGCAGCCCCTCGATAGGAGGGGGCAATCAGCCCCAGCATTTT | CASSPSIGGGNQPQHF
TRBD1 | TRBJ2-6 | - | TRBV4-1 | TGCGCCAGCAGGAGGTTTGGGACAGGGGGCTATGGGGCCAACGTCCTGACTTTC | CASRRFGTGGYGANVLTF
TRBD2 | TRBJ2-5 | - | TRBV6-6 | TGTGCCAGCAGTCCAAGACTAGCGGGGGGAGAGACCCAGTACTTC | CASSPRLAGGETQYF
TRBD2 | TRBJ2-3 | - | TRBV7-2 | TGTGCCAGCACCAAAGCGGGGGGGCCCGCAGATACGCAGTATTTT | CASTKAGGPADTQYF
TRBD1 | TRBJ2-2 | few | TRBV7-2 | TGTGCCAGCAGCGCGGACAGGGCTGGGACCGGGGAGCTGTTTTTT | CASSADRAGTGELFF
- | TRBJ2-1 | - | TRBV2 | TGTGCCAGCAGAGTCCTCGGGTTCAACAATGAGCAGTTCTTC | CASRVLGFNNEQFF